These 10 T cell receptor beta chains originate from one sample sequenced in a study of CD8 T cells in ankylosing spondylitis. TCRdb analysed the 5' RACE reads with MiXCR anew, one entry per CDR3 protein. Of 200,000 or so distinct CDR3 sequences listed, under 15% are singletons. Source material: blood, either unsorted or a sorted T cell fraction (not recorded which). The receptor set was obtained from a female donor with ankylosing spondylitis or in good health (not recorded which).

This clonotype occurred many times. The chain uses TRBV10-3 and TRBJ2-1, with 9 bases that match TRBD1. The germline CDR1 and CDR2 sequences are ENHRY and SYGVKD. This CDR3 comprises 15 residues. After removal of 5 bases from V and 8 bases from J, the junction contained 10 bases not matched to a gene. CDR3: CAISLHRGRVYEQFF. CDR3 nucleotides: TGTGCCATCAGTCTGCACAGGGGGCGCGTCTATGAGCAGTTCTTC.

Turning to this clonotype: Given a much more abundant clone one base away, this may be a read error. This chain uses TRBV12-3 or TRBV12-4 with TRBJ2-1; 10 bases agree with TRBD2. This CDR3 is 14 amino acids long. This CDR3 reads CTSTLLAGYNEQFF. For the CDR3, the DNA is TGTACCAGCACGCTACTAGCGGGATACAATGAGCAGTTCTTC.

The chain uses TRBV5-1 and TRBJ2-1; 11 bases agree with TRBD1. V shed 4 bases, J shed 0 bases, and the junction held 3 bases outside the gene matches. The CDR3 spans 16 residues. Germline CDR1 reads SGHRS; CDR2 reads YFSETQ. The CDR3, as DNA: TGCGCCAGCAGCGCCGGGACAGGGGGCTCCTACAATGAGCAGTTCTTC. It is translated as CASSAGTGGSYNEQFF.

Only a few counts were recorded for this clonotype. The J gene is TRBJ2-3, the V gene TRBV20-1; maybe TRBD1 (5 bases). Trimming stripped 1 base from V and 8 bases from J, with 13 bases between. From germline, CDR1 is DFQATT and CDR2 SNEGSKA (reference sequence). The CDR3 sequence is 13 residues long. The CDR3 nucleotides read TGCAGTGCTAGAGGCCAGGGAATGGGTACGCAGTATTTT. Protein: CSARGQGMGTQYF.

This clonotype was recorded at least ten times. The chain uses TRBV5-6 and TRBJ1-4; D gene unclear. Germline V gene data show CDR1 as SGHDT and CDR2 as YYEEEE. The V end was cut by 3 bases, the J end by 7 bases, with 10 bases between. The CDR3 has 13 amino acids. For the CDR3, the DNA is TGTGCCAGCAGCTGGAATACCGGTGAAAAACTGTTTTTT. Its protein product is CASSWNTGEKLFF.

This clonotype showed up many times. The chain joins TRBV14 to TRBJ1-4, with D perhaps matching TRBD1 (5 bases). CDR3 length equals 15 residues. Germline V gene lookup returns CDR1 SGHDN and CDR2 FVKESK. V dropped 1 base and J dropped 4 bases, with 10 bases sitting between them. The CDR3 is CASSQAGTVNEKLFF. CDR3 in DNA: TGTGCCAGCAGCCAAGCCGGGACGGTTAATGAAAAACTGTTTTTT.

For this clonotype: This may come from a read error, since a much larger clone is one base off. The chain recombines TRBV3-1 with TRBJ2-1; 12 bases agree with TRBD2. Germline CDR1 LGHDT, CDR2 YNNKEL (reference sequence). V lost 7 bases to trimming and J lost 5 bases; unmatched junction nucleotides: 6. The length of the CDR3 is 15 residues. CDR3 coding DNA: TGTGCCAGCACCAGGACTAGCGGGAAGAACAATGAGCAGTTCTTC. This translates into CASTRTSGKNNEQFF.

There are many counts of this clonotype. This sequence joins TRBV12-3 or TRBV12-4 and TRBJ2-7, with D maybe TRBD1 (5 bases). The V and J ends lost 5 bases and 0 bases respectively, with 11 bases between them. This CDR3 contains 14 residues. The CDR3 DNA is TGTGCCAGCAGTGCGACAGTGAGCTCCTACGAGCAGTACTTC. Protein product: CASSATVSSYEQYF.

To note about this clonotype: Possible read error: a much larger clone is one base away. The V call is TRBV7-8, the J call TRBJ2-3, with D maybe TRBD1 (6 bases). The germline V gene encodes CDR1 SGHVS and CDR2 FQNEAQ. The CDR3 sequence is 15 residues long. CDR3 loop: CASITYTGNRDTKYF. For the CDR3, the DNA is TGTGCCAGCATCACTTATACAGGGAACCGGGATACGAAGTATTTT.

This clonotype was seen ten or more times. The gene calls are TRBV12-3 or TRBV12-4 and TRBJ1-2; D is unresolved. CDR3 length equals 12 residues. V lost 3 bases and J 4 bases, leaving 6 bases between the germline ends. In nucleotides, the CDR3 is TGTGCCAGCAGTTTTATAAGCTATGGCTACACCTTC. This sequence encodes CASSFISYGYTF.